The 2 T cell receptor beta chains presented below share a single source sample, sequenced in a study of CD8 T cell repertoires and HIV-1 epitope variants. These receptors' targets are unknown. The assay was immunoSEQ multiplex PCR, and TCRdb's table has in-frame clones only and misses some. The data show approximately 5,000 clones, about 67% seen once. The sequenced sample consisted of cultured CD8+ T cells derived from PBMCs. The origin of the receptors is a male donor with HIV.

The V call is TRBV27, the J call TRBJ1-4; D might be TRBD1 (5 bases). This CDR3 spans 15 amino acids. From germline, CDR1 is MNHEY and CDR2 SMNVEV (reference sequence). Trimming pared 6 bases from V and 4 bases from J, leaving 15 bases between. CDR3 coding DNA: TGTGCCAGCAGCCGTACCGGGACCCATAATGAAAAACTGTTTTTT. This codes for CASSRTGTHNEKLFF.

This clone was detected only once. The chain employs TRBV14 and TRBJ2-1, with D perhaps matching TRBD1 (6 bases). Trimming took off 4 bases at V and 6 bases at J, with 16 bases between the two ends. This CDR3 has 15 amino acids. CDR1 SGHDN and CDR2 FVKESK come from the germline V gene. The CDR3 reads CASSLQGIGGNEQFF. CDR3 nucleotides: TGTGCCAGCAGCCTACAGGGTATTGGCGGCAATGAGCAGTTCTTC.